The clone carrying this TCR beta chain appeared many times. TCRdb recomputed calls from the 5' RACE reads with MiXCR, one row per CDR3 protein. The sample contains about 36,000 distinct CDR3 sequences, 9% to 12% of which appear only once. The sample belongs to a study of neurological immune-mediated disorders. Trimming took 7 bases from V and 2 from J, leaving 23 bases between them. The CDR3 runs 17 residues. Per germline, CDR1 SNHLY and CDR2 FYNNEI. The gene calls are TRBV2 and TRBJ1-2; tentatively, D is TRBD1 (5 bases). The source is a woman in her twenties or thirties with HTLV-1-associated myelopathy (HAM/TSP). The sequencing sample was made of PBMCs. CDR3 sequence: CASNKLGSAGKNYGYTF. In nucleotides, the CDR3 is TGTGCCAGCAACAAACTGGGTTCGGCAGGGAAGAACTATGGCTACACCTTC.